Presented here are 19 T cell receptor beta chains from one specimen sequenced in a study of T cell changes during pregnancy in multiple sclerosis. TCRdb's table, derived via immunoSEQ multiplex PCR, lists solely in-frame clones and lacks some. The sample includes about 79,000 clones, around nine tenths seen only once; the top ten take less than 0.6%. Specimen: CD4+ T cells from peripheral blood mononuclear cells, collected in the second trimester of pregnancy. The source is a female donor with multiple sclerosis, enrolled in a pregnancy study.

The chain is built from TRBV5-5 and TRBJ1-2; no clear D gene. Germline assignment: CDR1 SGHKS and CDR2 YYEKEE (reference sequence). V lost 3 bases and J 4 bases, leaving 16 bases between the germline ends. This CDR3 is 15 amino acids long. The CDR3 loop reads CASSSPGGVPYGYTF. CDR3 bases: TGTGCCAGCAGCTCCCCCGGCGGGGTTCCCTATGGCTACACCTTC.

V is TRBV19 and J is TRBJ1-3; 7 bases fit TRBD1. Losses at the gene ends were 7 bases for V and 0 bases for J; bases not matched to a gene: 6. The germline V gene encodes CDR1 LNHDA and CDR2 SQIVND (reference sequence). This CDR3 has 15 residues. Here the CDR3 reads CASTATGSSGNTIYF. In DNA, the CDR3 is TGTGCCAGTACCGCGACAGGGAGCTCTGGAAACACCATATATTTT.

This chain joins TRBV5-1 and TRBJ2-1; maybe TRBD2 (6 bases). V lost 5 bases and J 6 bases, leaving 9 bases between the germline ends. Germline lookup yields CDR1 SGHRS and CDR2 YFSETQ. The CDR3 extends over 12 amino acids. CDR3 coding DNA: TGCGCCAGCAGTGGAGCGGGCAATGAGCAGTTCTTC. Translated, it gives CASSGAGNEQFF.

The chain links TRBV5-3 to TRBJ2-4; D ambiguous. TRBV5-3 is given ORF status, its function remaining uncertain. V lost 4 bases to trimming and J lost 0 bases, with 11 bases between them. The CDR3 sequence is 15 residues long. CDR3 in DNA: TGTGCCAGAAGCCCTACGTGCGGAGCCAAAAACATTCAGTACTTC. Its translation: CARSPTCGAKNIQYF.

The rearrangement joins TRBV7-9 to TRBJ2-7; no clear D. Trimming took 3 bases from V and 5 from J, leaving 14 bases between them. Germline V lookup: CDR1 SEHNR, CDR2 FQNEAQ (reference sequence). The CDR3 is 14 residues long. In DNA form, the CDR3 reads TGTGCCAGCAGCTTGAGTAGCCGGAGCGACGAGCAGTACTTC. Translation: CASSLSSRSDEQYF.

The rearrangement links TRBV6-5 to TRBJ1-1; possibly TRBD1 for D (6 bases). This CDR3 comprises 13 residues. Looked up from germline, CDR1 is MNHEY and CDR2 is SVGAGI. Trimming pared 6 bases from V and 4 bases from J, leaving 12 bases between. The CDR3 is CASSYQGITEAFF. CDR3 bases: TGTGCCAGCAGCTATCAGGGGATCACTGAAGCTTTCTTT.

The rearrangement uses TRBV10-1 and TRBJ1-3; perhaps TRBD1 as D (6 bases). Germline CDR1 reads WNHNN; CDR2 reads SYGVQD (reference sequence). Trimming removed 7 bases from V and 4 bases from J, with 17 bases in between. This CDR3 is 15 amino acids long. This CDR3 reads CASIPRGTPGNTIYF. The CDR3 DNA sequence: TGCGCCAGCATTCCCAGGGGAACTCCCGGAAACACCATATATTTT.

The J gene is TRBJ2-7, the V gene TRBV5-5; D is perhaps TRBD1 (6 bases). Trimming pared 6 bases from V and 5 bases from J, leaving 18 bases between. There are 14 residues in the CDR3. CDR1 and CDR2 (germline): SGHKS, YYEKEE (reference sequence). The CDR3 loop is CASNLRAGVNEQYF. The DNA of the CDR3 is TGTGCCAGCAATCTAAGGGCAGGGGTGAACGAGCAGTACTTC.

This sequence joins TRBV19 and TRBJ1-5; D call uncertain. The CDR3 loop spans 14 amino acids. In germline, CDR1 is LNHDA, CDR2 SQIVND (reference sequence). Trimming stripped 3 bases from V and 9 bases from J, with 15 bases between. The CDR3 region has the DNA TGTGCCAGTAGTATCTTACAGCCCGGGATGCCCCAGCATTTT. Amino acid sequence: CASSILQPGMPQHF.

This clone was detected once. The chain recombines TRBV10-3 with TRBJ2-7, with 10 bases aligning to TRBD2. The CDR3 runs to 14 residues. The junction had 5 bases not matched to a gene; V was cut back by 6 bases and J by 3 bases. From germline, CDR1 is ENHRY and CDR2 SYGVKD. The CDR3 bases are TGTGCCATCAGCCCTACTAGCGGGATCTACGAGCAGTACTTC. It specifies CAISPTSGIYEQYF.

V gene TRBV30 combines with J gene TRBJ1-4, with TRBD1 matching 9 bases. CDR3 length: 14 amino acids. Germline V lookup: CDR1 GTSNPN, CDR2 SVGIG (reference sequence). V lost 2 bases and J lost 4; bases outside the gene matches: 2. As DNA, the CDR3 is TGTGCCTGGAGTTTGACAGGGGGTAATGAAAAACTGTTTTTT. Translated, it gives CAWSLTGGNEKLFF.

This chain connects TRBV21-1 to TRBJ2-7; the table's D call, TRBD2, has no DNA check behind it. TRBV21-1 is an annotated pseudogene. CDR3 length equals 15 residues. The CDR3 protein is CASSGHPGRALEQYF. CDR3 coding DNA: TGTGCCAGCAGCGGCCACCCGGGAAGAGCTCTCGAGCAGTACTTC.

The chain uses TRBV10-3 and TRBJ1-5; D is perhaps TRBD1 (6 bases). CDR1 and CDR2 (germline): ENHRY, SYGVKD. This CDR3 spans 13 amino acids. The germline V and J ends were trimmed by 7 bases and 9 bases, with 16 bases remaining between them. CDR3 DNA: TGTGCCATCACCGACTTACAGGGTGGGCCCCAGCATTTT. It specifies CAITDLQGGPQHF.

The rearrangement joins TRBV6-5 to TRBJ2-1, with 13 bases identical to TRBD2. The germline V gene has CDR1 MNHEY and CDR2 SVGAGI. Trimming at V came to 6 bases and at J to 8 bases, leaving 7 bases not matched to a gene. The CDR3 is 15 amino acids. The CDR3 reads CASSWTSGSIYEQFF. The CDR3, as DNA: TGTGCCAGCAGCTGGACTAGCGGGAGTATCTATGAGCAGTTCTTC.

The chain links TRBV4-2 to TRBJ2-3; a possible D gene is TRBD1 (5 bases). CDR1 LGHNA and CDR2 YNFKEQ come from the germline V gene. CDR3 length equals 14 residues. Trimming left V 1 base short and J 2 bases short, with 7 bases between. The CDR3 nucleotides are TGTGCCAGCAGCCAAGTTGGGGCCACAGATACGCAGTATTTT. Protein: CASSQVGATDTQYF.

This chain links TRBV2 with TRBJ1-2; TRBD1 matches at 9 bases. This CDR3 has 13 amino acids. V shed 6 bases and J 8 bases; nucleotides not matched to a gene: 7. CDR1 and CDR2 from the germline V gene are SNHLY and FYNNEI. The CDR3 spells CASSPGQGFGYTF. The CDR3 DNA follows: TGTGCCAGCAGCCCGGGACAGGGATTCGGCTACACCTTC.

The chain recombines TRBV27 with TRBJ2-3; 8 nucleotides match TRBD1. The CDR3 consists of 13 residues. V gave up 7 bases and J gave up 6 bases; unmatched junction bases: 6. Germline-derived CDR1 and CDR2 are MNHEY and SMNVEV (reference sequence). CDR3 protein: CASKAGGRDTQYF. The CDR3 DNA reads as TGTGCCAGCAAAGCAGGGGGCAGGGATACGCAGTATTTT.

The rearrangement links TRBV19 to TRBJ1-6; tentatively, D is TRBD1 (6 bases). The CDR3 runs 14 residues. V lost 3 bases to trimming and J lost 8 bases, with 11 bases between them. From germline, CDR1 is LNHDA and CDR2 SQIVND (reference sequence). CDR3 DNA: TGTGCCAGTAGTATCACAGGGTACGATTCACCCCTCCACTTT. The encoded protein is CASSITGYDSPLHF.

The chain couples TRBV28 to TRBJ2-7; 9 positions agree with TRBD1. The CDR3 is made up of 15 amino acids. J was trimmed by 4 bases and V by 3 bases; bases with no gene match: 7. Germline V gene data show CDR1 as MDHEN and CDR2 as SYDVKM. The CDR3 reads CASSFPGTGSYEQYF. CDR3 DNA sequence: TGTGCCAGCAGTTTTCCCGGGACAGGGTCTTACGAGCAGTACTTC.